Presented here are 7 T cell receptor beta chains from one specimen sequenced in a study of T cell responses to AZD1222 COVID-19 vaccine (dated by TCRdb to 2020 to 2022). Library prep was done by the immunoSEQ multiplex PCR assay. TCRdb limited this immuneACCESS table to in-frame rearrangements with V and J called. A share of clones is missing; checked studies link under half to unresolved V genes, and the rest is unexplained. The sample table records approximately 110,000 clones; around nine tenths of these occur just once. Roughly 1.1% of the sample is taken by the ten largest. The time point label on this specimen signifies: baseline before first vaccination. Sequencing was performed on peripheral blood, taken on day 0 of AZD1222 vaccination. Every receptor here comes from an adult in good health.

J is TRBJ2-1 and V is TRBV7-2; TRBD2 agrees at 9 bases. This CDR3 has 15 residues. Germline values: CDR1 SGHTA, CDR2 FQGNSA. With V trimmed by 5 bases and J by 3 bases, 5 bases remained unmatched. In DNA, the CDR3 is TGTGCCAGCAGCGCTAGCGGGGCGGACTACAATGAGCAGTTCTTC. Amino acids: CASSASGADYNEQFF.

V and J are TRBV10-3 and TRBJ1-1; D gene ambiguous. Between the trimmed V and J ends, which lost 2 bases and 0 bases, there was a span of 13 bases. The V gene's germline CDR1 is ENHRY and CDR2 SYGVKD. The CDR3 runs to 16 residues. The CDR3 region is CAISEPLSGLNTEAFF. The DNA for the CDR3 is TGTGCCATCAGTGAGCCCCTCAGCGGGCTGAACACTGAAGCTTTCTTT.

The chain couples TRBV27 to TRBJ2-1; 9 bases map to TRBD1. The length of the CDR3 is 14 residues. Germline CDR1 is MNHEY and CDR2 is SMNVEV (reference sequence). V was pared by 6 bases and J by 7 bases, with 7 bases of the junction left unmatched. The CDR3 here is CASRPGQGSNEQFF. In DNA form, the CDR3 reads TGTGCCAGCAGACCGGGACAGGGAAGTAATGAGCAGTTCTTC.

The rearrangement links TRBV5-6 to TRBJ2-7; tentative D call: TRBD1 (6 bases). V lost 4 bases, J lost 3 bases, and 14 bases lay in between. The length of the CDR3 is 14 residues. Germline V lookup: CDR1 SGHDT, CDR2 YYEEEE. CDR3: CASSGGPRGYEQYF. The DNA for the CDR3 is TGTGCCAGCAGCGGAGGCCCCAGGGGCTACGAGCAGTACTTC.

The rearrangement joins TRBV9 to TRBJ1-1; possible D gene TRBD1, 5 bases. Trimming pared 4 bases from V and 8 bases from J, leaving 12 bases between. Germline values: CDR1 SGDLS, CDR2 YYNGEE. The CDR3 contains 12 residues. The CDR3: CASSPRVGEAFF. The CDR3 region has the DNA TGTGCCAGCAGCCCCAGGGTGGGGGAAGCTTTCTTT.

This chain links TRBV3-1 (or the pseudogene TRBV3-2) with TRBJ1-2, with a weak D call TRBD1 (5 bases). The germline gives CDR1 LGHDT, CDR2 YNNKEL (reference sequence). Deletions cut 1 base from V and 8 bases from J, with 17 bases between. This CDR3 has 15 amino acids. The CDR3 nucleotides read TGTGCCAGCAGCCAAGCAGGTGGGGGGTCGGTAGGCTACACCTTC. Protein: CASSQAGGGSVGYTF.

This clone was detected a few times. The V gene is TRBV6-1, the J gene TRBJ1-5; D gene uncertain. The germline V gene encodes CDR1 MNHNS and CDR2 SASEGT. V was cut by 0 bases and J by 5 bases, with 11 bases left in between. The CDR3 extends over 15 amino acids. CDR3 residues: CASSEAPGIYQPQHF. For the CDR3, the DNA is TGTGCCAGCAGTGAAGCACCAGGTATTTATCAGCCCCAGCATTTT.